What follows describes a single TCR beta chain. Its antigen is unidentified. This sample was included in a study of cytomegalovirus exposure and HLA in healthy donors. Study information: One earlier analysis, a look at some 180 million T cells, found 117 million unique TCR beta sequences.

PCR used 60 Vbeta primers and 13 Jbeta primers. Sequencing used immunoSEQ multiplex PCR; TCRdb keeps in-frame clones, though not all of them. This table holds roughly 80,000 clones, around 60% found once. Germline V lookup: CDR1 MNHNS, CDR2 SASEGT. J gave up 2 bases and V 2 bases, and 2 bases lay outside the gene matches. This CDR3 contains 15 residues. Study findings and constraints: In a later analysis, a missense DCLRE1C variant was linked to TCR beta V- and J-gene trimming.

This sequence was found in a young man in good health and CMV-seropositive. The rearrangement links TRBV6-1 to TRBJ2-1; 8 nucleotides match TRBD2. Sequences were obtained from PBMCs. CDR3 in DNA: TGTGCCAGCAGTGAATTAGCGGGAACCTACAATGAGCAGTTCTTC. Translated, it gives CASSELAGTYNEQFF.